This T cell receptor (beta chain) emerged from a study of long-term antiretroviral therapy in people with HIV. This clone was counted between two and nine times. With survey level as its setting, the immunoSEQ assay was v3.0. The method was immunoSEQ multiplex PCR; TCRdb's version includes in-frame clones alone and lacks a portion of them. In the table there are fewer than 8,500 clones, 65% to 85% of which are singletons. The CDR3 runs 15 residues. The V and J ends lost 2 bases and 7 bases, in that order; junction bases with no gene match: 7. Germline CDR1 MNHEY, CDR2 SMNVEV (reference sequence). The sequence derives from a man aged 35 to 55 with HIV. The chain uses TRBV27 and TRBJ2-1; 8 bases fit TRBD1. The specimen comprised unsorted PBMCs, sampled about 2.6 years before starting antiretroviral therapy. CDR3 bases: TGTGCCAGCAGTTTAAGCAGGGGGCTGTTAAATGAGCAGTTCTTC. This gives the protein CASSLSRGLLNEQFF.